This T cell receptor beta chain was profiled in a study of PD-1 blockade in mismatch repair-deficient tumors. The TCR-sequenced patients were a few responders to pembrolizumab. V was clipped by 3 bases and J by 3 bases; unmatched bases: 1. Germline CDR1 and CDR2: KGHSH and LQKENI. This CDR3 is built from 13 residues. The data were produced by immunoSEQ multiplex PCR, yet TCRdb's version contains in-frame clones alone and is incomplete. Of 95,000 to 150,000 clones in the sample, approximately 86% were seen once. The source of this sequence is an adult with mismatch repair-deficient cancer. The rearrangement uses TRBV18 and TRBJ2-5, with 7 bases matching TRBD2. The sample in question was peripheral blood, obtained 44 weeks after starting pembrolizumab. This CDR3 reads CASSPGLEETQYF. The CDR3 nucleotides are TGTGCCAGCTCACCTGGACTAGAAGAGACCCAGTACTTC.